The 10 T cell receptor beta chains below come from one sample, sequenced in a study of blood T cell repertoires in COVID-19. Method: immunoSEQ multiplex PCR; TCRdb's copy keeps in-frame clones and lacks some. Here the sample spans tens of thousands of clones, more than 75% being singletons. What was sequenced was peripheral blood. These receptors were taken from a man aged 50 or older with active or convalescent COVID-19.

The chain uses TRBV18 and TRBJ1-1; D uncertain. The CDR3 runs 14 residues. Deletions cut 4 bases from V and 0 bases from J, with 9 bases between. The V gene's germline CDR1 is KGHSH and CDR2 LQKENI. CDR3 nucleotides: TGTGCCAGCTCACAGGAGGGCCTGAACACTGAAGCTTTCTTT. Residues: CASSQEGLNTEAFF.

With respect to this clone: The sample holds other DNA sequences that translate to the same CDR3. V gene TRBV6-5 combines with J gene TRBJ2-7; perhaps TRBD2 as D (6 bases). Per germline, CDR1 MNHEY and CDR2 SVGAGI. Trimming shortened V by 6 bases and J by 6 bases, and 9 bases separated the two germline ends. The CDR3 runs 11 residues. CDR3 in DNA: TGTGCCAGCAGAAGGGGAGGCGAGCAGTACTTC. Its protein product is CASRRGGEQYF.

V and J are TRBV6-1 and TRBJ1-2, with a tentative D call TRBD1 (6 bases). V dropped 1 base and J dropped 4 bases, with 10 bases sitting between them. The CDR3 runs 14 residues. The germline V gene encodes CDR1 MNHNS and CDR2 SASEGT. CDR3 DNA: TGTGCCAGCAGTGAAGGTACAGGGCTCTATGGCTACACCTTC. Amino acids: CASSEGTGLYGYTF.

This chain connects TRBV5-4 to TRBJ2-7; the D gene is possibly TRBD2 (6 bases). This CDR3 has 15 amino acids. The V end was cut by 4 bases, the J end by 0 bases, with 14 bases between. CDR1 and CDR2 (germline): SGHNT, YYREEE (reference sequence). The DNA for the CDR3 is TGTGCCAGCAGCCCCCGGGGGAACCGCTCCTACGAGCAGTACTTC. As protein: CASSPRGNRSYEQYF.

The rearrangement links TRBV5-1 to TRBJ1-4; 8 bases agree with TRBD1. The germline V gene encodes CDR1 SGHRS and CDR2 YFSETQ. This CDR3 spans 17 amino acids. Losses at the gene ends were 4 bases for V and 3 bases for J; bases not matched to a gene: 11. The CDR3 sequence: CASSGNRGMVANEKLFF. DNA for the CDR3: TGCGCCAGCAGCGGAAACAGGGGGATGGTGGCTAATGAAAAACTGTTTTTT.

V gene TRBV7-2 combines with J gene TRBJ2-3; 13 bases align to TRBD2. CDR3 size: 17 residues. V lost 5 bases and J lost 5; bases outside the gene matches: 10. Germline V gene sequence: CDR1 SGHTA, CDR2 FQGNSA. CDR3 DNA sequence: TGTGCCAGCAGCACCCTCCCGGGACTAGCGGGAATAGATACGCAGTATTTT. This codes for CASSTLPGLAGIDTQYF.

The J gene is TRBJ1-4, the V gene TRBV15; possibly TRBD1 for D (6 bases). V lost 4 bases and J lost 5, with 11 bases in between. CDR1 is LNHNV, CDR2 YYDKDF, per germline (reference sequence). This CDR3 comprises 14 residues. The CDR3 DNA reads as TGTGCCACCAGCAAGGGGCAGGGGAATGAAAAACTGTTTTTT. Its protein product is CATSKGQGNEKLFF.

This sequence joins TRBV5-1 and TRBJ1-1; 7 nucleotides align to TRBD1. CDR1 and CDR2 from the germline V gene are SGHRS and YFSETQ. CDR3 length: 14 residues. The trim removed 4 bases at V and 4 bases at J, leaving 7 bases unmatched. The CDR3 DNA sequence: TGCGCCAGCAGCACACAGGGGTTCGGCACTGAAGCTTTCTTT. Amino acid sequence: CASSTQGFGTEAFF.

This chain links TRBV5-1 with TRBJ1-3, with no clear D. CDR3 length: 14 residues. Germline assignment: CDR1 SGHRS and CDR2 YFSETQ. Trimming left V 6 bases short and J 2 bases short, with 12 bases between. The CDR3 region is CASTGNGAGNTIYF. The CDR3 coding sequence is TGCGCCAGCACCGGGAATGGAGCTGGAAACACCATATATTTT.

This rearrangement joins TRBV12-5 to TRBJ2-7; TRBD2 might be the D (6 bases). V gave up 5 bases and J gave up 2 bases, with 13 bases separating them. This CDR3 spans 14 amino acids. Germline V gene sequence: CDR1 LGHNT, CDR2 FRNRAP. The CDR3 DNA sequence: TGTGCTAGTGGTCTCCGGGACTCAACCTACGAGCAGTACTTC. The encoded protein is CASGLRDSTYEQYF.